This entry describes one T cell receptor beta chain. The data stem from a study of T cell responses to AZD1222 COVID-19 vaccine. Germline assignment: CDR1 SEHNR and CDR2 FQNEAQ (reference sequence). V was pared by 10 bases and J by 1 base, with 12 bases between. The CDR3 loop spans 13 amino acids. Here immunoSEQ multiplex PCR was the method, and the copy in TCRdb shows in-frame clones only, minus some. Of 130,000 to 150,000 clones listed, about 91% are singletons. The gene calls are TRBV7-9 and TRBJ2-3, with D hard to call. This TCR was sampled from an adult in good health. Specimen: peripheral blood, collected on day 0 of AZD1222 vaccination. CDR3 sequence: CATSPAGTDTQYF. The CDR3 DNA follows: TGTGCCACAAGTCCGGCCGGCACAGATACGCAGTATTTT.